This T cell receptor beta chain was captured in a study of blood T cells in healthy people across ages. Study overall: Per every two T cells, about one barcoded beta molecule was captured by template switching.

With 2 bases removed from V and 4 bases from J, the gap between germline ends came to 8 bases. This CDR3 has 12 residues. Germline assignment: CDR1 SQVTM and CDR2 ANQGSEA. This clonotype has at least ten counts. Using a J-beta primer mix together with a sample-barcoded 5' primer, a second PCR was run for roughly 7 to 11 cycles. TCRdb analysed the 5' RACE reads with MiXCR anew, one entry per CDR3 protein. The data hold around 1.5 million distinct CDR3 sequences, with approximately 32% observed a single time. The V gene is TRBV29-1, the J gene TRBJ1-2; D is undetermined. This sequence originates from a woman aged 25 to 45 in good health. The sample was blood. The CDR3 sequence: CSVEPEIYGYTF. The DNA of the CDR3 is TGCAGCGTTGAACCGGAAATCTATGGCTACACCTTC.